This T cell receptor (beta chain) was recorded in a study of blood T cell repertoires in COVID-19. Assay used: immunoSEQ multiplex PCR; TCRdb lists only in-frame clones, some missing. Of fewer than 250,000 clones in the sample, 88% were seen once. The V gene end was trimmed by 1 base and the J gene end by 2 bases; junction bases not matched to a gene: 4. This CDR3 region has 15 residues. CDR1 GTSNPN and CDR2 SVGIG come from the germline V gene (reference sequence). This chain connects TRBV30 to TRBJ2-3; 9 bases are shared with TRBD2. Sequences were obtained from peripheral blood. The TCR was taken from a human donor in a cohort sampled during active COVID-19. The CDR3 DNA reads as TGTGCCTGGAGTGGCGGGGGGGCCGCCACAGATACGCAGTATTTT. Translating gives CAWSGGGAATDTQYF.